The source of this T cell receptor beta chain is a study of T cell responses to AZD1222 COVID-19 vaccine. Libraries were prepared by immunoSEQ multiplex PCR; TCRdb keeps only in-frame clonotypes and omits some of them. The table has more than 65,000 clones, approximately 87% seen once; the top ten hold about 23%. This specimen consisted of peripheral blood, obtained 28 days after the second AZD1222 dose. This clonotype was sampled from an adult who received the AZD1222 COVID-19 vaccine.

Written as DNA, the CDR3 is TGTGCCAGCAGTTCATCGCCTTTTCTAGCGGGGAATGAGCAGTTCTTC. Amino acid sequence: CASSSSPFLAGNEQFF. The rearrangement uses TRBV27 and TRBJ2-1, with 9 positions matching TRBD2. This CDR3 is 16 amino acids long. Per the germline V gene, CDR1 is MNHEY and CDR2 is SMNVEV (reference sequence). The junction had 11 bases not matched to a gene; V was cut back by 4 bases and J by 7 bases.